A single sample is the source of the 5 T cell receptor beta chains below, sequenced in a study of neurological immune-mediated disorders. TCRdb recomputed calls from the 5' RACE reads with MiXCR, one row per CDR3 protein. The sample shows approximately 44,000 distinct CDR3 sequences, over 4.5% of them seen only once. Sequencing was performed on CD4+ T cells from blood. The receptors originated from a woman aged 18-29 years with multiple sclerosis.

This clonotype was found a few times. V usage is TRBV9 and J usage is TRBJ2-3; 7 nucleotides line up with TRBD1. The trim removed 0 bases at V and 4 bases at J, leaving 5 bases unmatched. This CDR3 contains 15 residues. Germline CDR1 and CDR2: SGDLS and YYNGEE. The CDR3 here is CASSVEGGGPDTQYF. The CDR3 coding sequence is TGTGCCAGCAGCGTAGAAGGGGGCGGTCCAGATACGCAGTATTTT.

Ten or more counts support this clonotype. V is TRBV12-3 or TRBV12-4 and J is TRBJ1-5; TRBD1 matches 7 bases. Germline trimming cut 5 bases from V and 7 bases from J; bases unmatched to any gene: 8. This CDR3 region has 14 residues. CDR3 protein: CASSLLQGSQPQHF. Here the CDR3 DNA reads TGTGCCAGCAGTCTACTACAGGGGTCCCAGCCCCAGCATTTT.

This clonotype has ten or more counts. This sequence joins TRBV2 and TRBJ2-7; 9 bases map to TRBD1. Germline V gene lookup returns CDR1 SNHLY and CDR2 FYNNEI. Trimming removed 2 bases from V and 1 base from J; junction bases left unmatched: 6. The length of the CDR3 is 16 residues. The CDR3 DNA is TGTGCCAGCAGTGAATACGGGACAGGGAGATCCTACGAGCAGTACTTC. Its protein product is CASSEYGTGRSYEQYF.

The table lists this clonotype with many counts. V gene TRBV5-5 combines with J gene TRBJ1-4, with 10 bases aligning to TRBD1. Trimming removed 4 bases from V and 8 bases from J; junction bases left unmatched: 8. The CDR3 consists of 15 residues. Germline CDR1 reads SGHKS; CDR2 reads YYEKEE (reference sequence). CDR3 loop: CASSGPGQGYEKLFF. CDR3 nucleotides: TGTGCCAGCAGCGGCCCGGGACAGGGGTACGAAAAACTGTTTTTT.

This clonotype came up many times. V usage is TRBV4-3 and J usage is TRBJ2-1; no clear D. The germline V gene has CDR1 LGHNA and CDR2 YSLEER. Trimming took 4 bases from V and 7 from J, leaving 11 bases between them. CDR3 length: 13 residues. The CDR3 bases are TGCGCCAGCAGCCTTTACACTAAGAATGAGCAGTTCTTC. It codes for CASSLYTKNEQFF.